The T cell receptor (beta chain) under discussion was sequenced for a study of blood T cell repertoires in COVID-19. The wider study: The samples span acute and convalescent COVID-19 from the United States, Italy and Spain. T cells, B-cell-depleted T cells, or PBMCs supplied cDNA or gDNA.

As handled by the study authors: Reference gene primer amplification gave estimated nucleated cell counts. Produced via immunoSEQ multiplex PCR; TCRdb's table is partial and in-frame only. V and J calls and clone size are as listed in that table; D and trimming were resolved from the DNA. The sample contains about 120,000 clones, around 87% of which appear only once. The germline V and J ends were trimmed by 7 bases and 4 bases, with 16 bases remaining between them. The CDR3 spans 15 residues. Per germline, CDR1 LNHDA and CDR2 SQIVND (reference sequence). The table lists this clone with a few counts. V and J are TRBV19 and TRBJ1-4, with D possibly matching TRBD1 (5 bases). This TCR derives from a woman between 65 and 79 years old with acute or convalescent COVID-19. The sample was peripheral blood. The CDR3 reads CASTRQSNGNEKLFF. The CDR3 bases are TGTGCCAGTACCCGACAGAGCAATGGTAATGAAAAACTGTTTTTT.